These 26 T cell receptor beta chains were all obtained from the same sample, sequenced in a study of T cell responses to AZD1222 COVID-19 vaccine. TCRdb's table, derived via immunoSEQ multiplex PCR, lists solely in-frame clones and lacks some. This table holds about 120,000 clones, approximately 90% found once. The starting material was peripheral blood, obtained on day 0 of AZD1222 vaccination. Receptors originate from an adult in good health.

The V gene is TRBV20-1, the J gene TRBJ1-2; tentative D call: TRBD1 (6 bases). This CDR3 region has 14 residues. The germline V and J ends were trimmed by 3 bases and 0 bases, with 11 bases remaining between them. Germline values: CDR1 DFQATT, CDR2 SNEGSKA (reference sequence). In DNA form, the CDR3 reads TGCAGTGCTAGTGCGGCAGGGGCTAACTATGGCTACACCTTC. Translation gives CSASAAGANYGYTF.

The chain links TRBV7-9 to TRBJ2-3, with D perhaps matching TRBD1 or TRBD2 (5 bases each). The CDR3 sequence is 15 residues long. In germline, CDR1 is SEHNR, CDR2 FQNEAQ (reference sequence). V was trimmed by 5 bases and J by 4 bases, leaving 16 bases between them. The CDR3 spells CASSPRMGDADTQYF. The CDR3 DNA is TGTGCCAGCAGCCCTCGTATGGGGGACGCAGATACGCAGTATTTT.

The genes are TRBV3-1 (or the pseudogene TRBV3-2) and TRBJ1-5; D is possibly TRBD1 (6 bases). The CDR3 has 15 residues. Per the germline V gene, CDR1 is LGHDT and CDR2 is YNNKEL (reference sequence). Deletions cut 1 base from V and 6 bases from J, with 13 bases between. As DNA, the CDR3 is TGTGCCAGCAGCCAAGGCAGGGGACAAAGTCAGCCCCAGCATTTT. Amino acids: CASSQGRGQSQPQHF.

The chain couples TRBV6-1 to TRBJ2-1; D is unresolved. The CDR3 sequence is 12 residues long. The V end lost 2 bases, the J end lost 7 bases, and 6 bases lay between the germline ends. Looked up from germline, CDR1 is MNHNS and CDR2 is SASEGT. CDR3 sequence: CASSEFRNEQFF. CDR3 in DNA: TGTGCCAGCAGTGAATTCAGAAATGAGCAGTTCTTC.

On this clone itself: Just one base apart from a much larger clone, this may be a read error. Different DNA sequences within this sample yield the same CDR3. V gene TRBV7-9 combines with J gene TRBJ1-1; no firm D call. V dropped 1 base and J dropped 1 base, with 4 bases sitting between them. In germline, CDR1 is SEHNR, CDR2 FQNEAQ (reference sequence). The CDR3 is 13 residues long. The CDR3, as DNA: TGTGCCAGCAGCTTAGGACAGAACACTGAAGCTTTCTTT. It specifies CASSLGQNTEAFF. Drawing the rest from reference TRBV7-9 and TRBJ1-1, the complete variable domain is DTGVSQNPRHKITKRGQNVTFRCDPISEHNRLYWYRQTLGQGPEFLTYFQNEAQLEKSRLLSDRFSAERPKGSFSTLEIQRTEQGDSAMYLCASSLGQNTEAFFGQGTRLTVV.

The chain is built from TRBV5-4 and TRBJ1-6; 8 nucleotides agree with TRBD1. The CDR3 contains 15 residues. V was clipped by 4 bases and J by 14 bases; unmatched bases: 14. Germline V gene sequence: CDR1 SGHNT, CDR2 YYREEE (reference sequence). CDR3 DNA sequence: TGTGCCAGCAGCGCCGCCGACAGGGGCCGCACGGCCCTCCACTTT. Amino acids: CASSAADRGRTALHF. Supplemented by reference TRBV5-4 and TRBJ1-6, the full variable domain reads ETGVTQSPTHLIKTRGQQVTLRCSSQSGHNTVSWYQQALGQGPQFIFQYYREEENGRGNFPPRFSGLQFPNYSSELNVNALELDDSALYLCASSAADRGRTALHFGNGTRLTVT.

The CDR3 here is CATSDTLQNNEQFF. The CDR3 DNA follows: TGTGCCACCAGTGATACCCTACAGAACAATGAGCAGTTCTTC. The V and J genes are TRBV24-1 and TRBJ2-1, with D uncertain. Germline-derived CDR1 and CDR2 are KGHDR and SFDVKD. Trimming took 3 bases from V and 5 from J, leaving 10 bases between them. The CDR3 spans 14 residues.

Points on this clone: The junction departs from the called germline gene at one end, perhaps through a read error. This rearrangement joins TRBV3-1 (or the pseudogene TRBV3-2) to TRBJ1-2, with 9 bases matching TRBD1. Per the germline V gene, CDR1 is LGHDT and CDR2 is YNNKEL (reference sequence). The CDR3 length is 15 residues. CDR3 coding DNA: TGTGCCAGCAGCCACCGGGACAGGGTGAACTATGACTACACCTTC. As protein: CASSHRDRVNYDYTF.

The V gene is TRBV5-1, the J gene TRBJ1-3, with D maybe TRBD1 (6 bases). V was cut by 3 bases and J by 3 bases, with 10 bases left in between. The germline V gene encodes CDR1 SGHRS and CDR2 YFSETQ. This CDR3 comprises 14 residues. DNA for the CDR3: TGCGCCAGCAGCTCGACAGGTGGTGGAAACACCATATATTTT. This sequence encodes CASSSTGGGNTIYF.

This clone has a handful of counts. The chain couples TRBV10-2 to TRBJ2-2; 8 bases match TRBD1. The CDR3 length is 16 residues. Germline assignment: CDR1 WSHSY and CDR2 SAAADI. The ends lost 6 bases at V and 3 bases at J; junction bases unmatched: 9. CDR3 sequence reads: CASSENQGAYTGELFF. The DNA for the CDR3 is TGCGCCAGCAGCGAAAACCAGGGGGCATACACCGGGGAGCTGTTTTTT.

The V and J genes are TRBV20-1 and TRBJ2-7; D is undetermined. V was shortened by 8 bases and J by 6 bases, with 5 bases between the two germline ends. Germline CDR1 DFQATT, CDR2 SNEGSKA (reference sequence). This CDR3 has 8 amino acids. CDR3 nucleotides: TGCAGTCTGGGCGAGCAGTACTTC. Protein product: CSLGEQYF.

The chain uses TRBV19 and TRBJ2-1; D is perhaps TRBD2 (6 bases). The CDR3 is 16 residues long. Trimming shortened V by 4 bases and J by 0 bases, and 13 bases separated the two germline ends. The germline V gene has CDR1 LNHDA and CDR2 SQIVND (reference sequence). CDR3 sequence (DNA): TGTGCCAGTAGTAGGGCGCGGGATAGCTCCTACAATGAGCAGTTCTTC. Encoded protein: CASSRARDSSYNEQFF.

The V gene is TRBV6-5, the J gene TRBJ2-2; D uncertain. The germline gives CDR1 MNHEY, CDR2 SVGAGI. The CDR3 totals 14 residues. Trimming removed 9 bases at V and 1 base at J, with 12 bases between. The CDR3 DNA follows: TGTGCCAGTATGGGGATAGAGAACACCGGGGAGCTGTTTTTT. Amino acid sequence: CASMGIENTGELFF.

This chain uses TRBV3-1 (or the pseudogene TRBV3-2) with TRBJ2-3; D uncertain. This CDR3 has 18 residues. The ends were cut back, 3 bases at V and 10 bases at J, with 29 bases in the middle. Germline V gene data show CDR1 as LGHDT and CDR2 as YNNKEL (reference sequence). The CDR3 loop is CASSQTRMSSSPRGAQYF. CDR3 coding DNA: TGTGCCAGCAGCCAGACACGGATGTCCTCATCCCCCAGAGGTGCGCAGTATTTT.

The chain links TRBV6-5 to TRBJ2-3; D may be TRBD1 or TRBD2 (5 bases each). The CDR3 is 14 residues long. Trimming took off 3 bases at V and 1 base at J, with 8 bases between the two ends. Germline lookup yields CDR1 MNHEY and CDR2 SVGAGI. DNA of the CDR3: TGTGCCAGCAGTTATCAGGGAGGCACAGATACGCAGTATTTT. Its translation: CASSYQGGTDTQYF.

The gene calls are TRBV15 and TRBJ2-7; D not resolved. The CDR3 length is 12 residues. Germline CDR1 and CDR2: LNHNV and YYDKDF (reference sequence). Between the trimmed V and J ends, which lost 0 bases and 3 bases, there was a span of 3 bases. The CDR3: CATSRDGYEQYF. DNA for the CDR3: TGTGCCACCAGCAGAGACGGCTACGAGCAGTACTTC. The full variable domain, rest sourced from reference TRBV15 and TRBJ2-7, is DAMVIQNPRYQVTQFGKPVTLSCSQTLNHNVMYWYQQKSSQAPKLLFHYYDKDFNNEADTPDNFQSRRPNTSFCFLDIRSPGLGDTAMYLCATSRDGYEQYFGPGTRLTVT.

This clone appeared a single time. The genes are TRBV18 and TRBJ2-5, with 7 nucleotides matching TRBD2. After removal of 6 bases from V and 5 bases from J, the junction contained 12 bases not matched to a gene. Looked up from germline, CDR1 is KGHSH and CDR2 is LQKENI. This CDR3 region has 15 residues. The CDR3 protein is CASSPGGPEGETQYF. CDR3 DNA: TGTGCCAGCTCGCCGGGGGGTCCCGAGGGGGAGACCCAGTACTTC.

With regard to this clone: Within the sample, other DNA sequences also encode this same CDR3. The chain is built from TRBV6-5 and TRBJ1-1, with D unresolved. CDR1 MNHEY and CDR2 SVGAGI come from the germline V gene. The V end was cut by 2 bases, the J end by 6 bases, with 10 bases between. There are 13 residues in the CDR3. The CDR3 here is CASSYPGGAEAFF. The DNA for the CDR3 is TGTGCCAGCAGTTACCCCGGTGGGGCTGAAGCTTTCTTT.

The chain links TRBV29-1 to TRBJ2-7; possible D gene TRBD2, 5 bases. Trimming removed 4 bases at V and 3 bases at J, with 16 bases between. Germline CDR1 is SQVTM and CDR2 is ANQGSEA. CDR3 length: 14 amino acids. The CDR3 nucleotides read TGCAGCGTTGTGGGGTGGAGGCGAAACTACGAGCAGTACTTC. Translating gives CSVVGWRRNYEQYF.

V gene TRBV9 combines with J gene TRBJ2-2; TRBD1 matches 9 bases. Germline-derived CDR1 and CDR2 are SGDLS and YYNGEE. V shed 4 bases, J shed 7 bases, and the junction held 8 bases outside the gene matches. The CDR3 covers 15 residues. The CDR3 here is CASSPQDRGDGELFF. CDR3 nucleotide sequence: TGTGCCAGCAGCCCCCAGGACAGGGGAGACGGGGAGCTGTTTTTT.

The gene calls are TRBV15 and TRBJ1-5, with TRBD1 as a possible D gene (5 bases). The CDR3 loop spans 13 amino acids. Germline CDR1 reads LNHNV; CDR2 reads YYDKDF (reference sequence). V lost 7 bases, J lost 6 bases, and 13 bases lay in between. CDR3 loop: CATTRDGLQPQHF. The CDR3 region has the DNA TGTGCCACCACCCGGGACGGACTTCAGCCCCAGCATTTT.

The chain combines TRBV21-1 with TRBJ2-7. TRBV21-1 is tagged as a pseudogene. The length of the CDR3 is 15 residues. The CDR3 reads CASSLPTGLSYEQYF. The CDR3 nucleotides are TGTGCCAGCAGCCTACCTACGGGGCTGTCCTACGAGCAGTACTTC.

The gene calls are TRBV24-1 and TRBJ2-3; 7 bases agree with TRBD1. V lost 3 bases and J lost 0; bases outside the gene matches: 5. The CDR3 has 16 amino acids. From germline, CDR1 is KGHDR and CDR2 SFDVKD. DNA of the CDR3: TGTGCCACCAGTGATCCAACAGGGGCTAGCACAGATACGCAGTATTTT. Its translation: CATSDPTGASTDTQYF.

For this clone: At one boundary the junction diverges from the germline segment, which might be a read error. The chain is built from TRBV2 and TRBJ2-7; D remains unclear. The CDR3 length is 14 residues. Germline loops: CDR1 SNHLY, CDR2 FYNNEI. This CDR3 is CASSEGGGVYGQYF. The DNA for the CDR3 is TGTGCCAGCAGTGAAGGAGGTGGGGTCTACGGGCAGTACTTC.

The rearrangement links TRBV5-4 to TRBJ2-1; 7 positions match TRBD2. The CDR3 extends over 15 amino acids. Looked up from germline, CDR1 is SGHNT and CDR2 is YYREEE (reference sequence). J was trimmed by 0 bases and V by 5 bases; bases with no gene match: 5. The chain's CDR3 is CASSLSGASYNEQFF. The CDR3 region has the DNA TGTGCCAGCAGTTTAAGCGGGGCCTCCTACAATGAGCAGTTCTTC.

The rearrangement links TRBV18 to TRBJ2-3; D is ambiguous. The CDR3 is 13 amino acids. Germline V CDR1 and CDR2: KGHSH, LQKENI. Trimming cost V 6 bases and J 2 bases, with 9 bases left between them. The CDR3, as DNA: TGTGCCAGCTCTTACCAAATCACAGATACGCAGTATTTT. Its protein is CASSYQITDTQYF.